The 10 T cell receptor beta chains listed next were all sequenced from one sample in a study of blood T cell repertoires in COVID-19. Method: immunoSEQ multiplex PCR; TCRdb's copy keeps in-frame clones and lacks some. This sample has 210,000 or so clones, with around four fifths found just once. Sequencing was carried out using peripheral blood. The receptors were sampled from a woman older than 75 with active or convalescent COVID-19.

The chain employs TRBV9 and TRBJ1-3; unclear D gene. The CDR3 contains 14 residues. Between the trimmed V and J ends, which lost 4 bases and 0 bases, there was a span of 8 bases. From germline, CDR1 is SGDLS and CDR2 YYNGEE. The CDR3 reads CASSPVDSGNTIYF. CDR3 DNA: TGTGCCAGCAGCCCAGTTGACTCTGGAAACACCATATATTTT. Based on the CDR3 plus reference TRBV9 and TRBJ1-3, the full variable domain is DSGVTQTPKHLITATGQRVTLRCSPRSGDLSVYWYQQSLDQGLQFLIQYYNGEERAKGNILERFSAQQFPDLHSELNLSSLELGDSALYFCASSPVDSGNTIYFGEGSWLTVV.

This chain connects TRBV3-1 (or the pseudogene TRBV3-2) to TRBJ1-2, with D unclear. CDR3 length: 13 amino acids. With 3 bases removed from V and 2 bases from J, the gap between germline ends came to 7 bases. Per the germline V gene, CDR1 is LGHDT and CDR2 is YNNKEL (reference sequence). The CDR3 bases are TGTGCCAGCAGCCAGCTGGCCAACTATGGCTACACCTTC. The encoded protein is CASSQLANYGYTF.

This clone has just one count. The V and J genes are TRBV4-2 and TRBJ2-1, with 12 positions matching TRBD2. V shed 0 bases and J 7 bases; nucleotides not matched to a gene: 7. CDR1 LGHNA and CDR2 YNFKEQ come from the germline V gene. The CDR3 length is 17 residues. Here the CDR3 reads CASSQDLAGGRGNEQFF. CDR3 sequence (DNA): TGTGCCAGCAGCCAAGACCTAGCGGGGGGGCGAGGTAATGAGCAGTTCTTC.

This clone was recorded only once. This chain joins TRBV28 and TRBJ1-6, with 8 bases identical to TRBD1. The CDR3 contains 15 residues. The V segment lost 2 bases and the J segment 6 bases; nucleotides outside the gene matches: 3. CDR1 MDHEN and CDR2 SYDVKM come from the germline V gene. The CDR3: CASSLRQGANSPLHF. CDR3 bases: TGTGCCAGCAGTTTACGGCAGGGGGCTAATTCACCCCTCCACTTT.

This clone was counted a single time. The J gene is TRBJ1-3, the V gene TRBV15; D call uncertain. The germline CDR1 and CDR2 sequences are LNHNV and YYDKDF (reference sequence). The ends were cut back, 0 bases at V and 1 base at J, with 16 bases in the middle. This CDR3 region has 18 residues. The CDR3 DNA sequence: TGTGCCACCAGCAGAGATTATGTCGAGGGTCTTTCTGGAAACACCATATATTTT. Its protein product is CATSRDYVEGLSGNTIYF. Variable domain in full (rest from reference TRBV15 and TRBJ1-3): DAMVIQNPRYQVTQFGKPVTLSCSQTLNHNVMYWYQQKSSQAPKLLFHYYDKDFNNEADTPDNFQSRRPNTSFCFLDIRSPGLGDTAMYLCATSRDYVEGLSGNTIYFGEGSWLTVV.

The chain joins TRBV28 to TRBJ1-2; D might be TRBD1 (6 bases). The CDR3 is made up of 16 amino acids. V gave up 5 bases and J gave up 8 bases, with 24 bases separating them. CDR1 MDHEN and CDR2 SYDVKM come from the germline V gene. CDR3: CASSPQVRGARRGYTF. CDR3 DNA: TGTGCCAGCAGTCCACAAGTCCGGGGGGCTCGTCGGGGCTACACCTTC.

The genes are TRBV5-1 and TRBJ2-1; 7 bases map to TRBD1. The germline V gene encodes CDR1 SGHRS and CDR2 YFSETQ. The CDR3 extends over 15 amino acids. After removal of 3 bases from V and 2 bases from J, the junction contained 5 bases not matched to a gene. The CDR3 sequence: CASSSTGTAYNEQFF. The CDR3 DNA sequence: TGCGCCAGCAGCTCAACCGGGACAGCCTACAATGAGCAGTTCTTC.

This chain links TRBV2 with TRBJ2-2, with 7 bases that match TRBD1. Germline trimming cut 2 bases from V and 2 bases from J; bases unmatched to any gene: 14. This CDR3 comprises 19 residues. In germline, CDR1 is SNHLY, CDR2 FYNNEI. The CDR3 sequence is CASSEMVVRDRENTGELFF. CDR3 bases: TGTGCCAGCAGTGAAATGGTAGTACGGGACAGAGAAAACACCGGGGAGCTGTTTTTT.

This clone was seen only a few times. V usage is TRBV7-2 and J usage is TRBJ2-3; TRBD2 matches at 13 bases. CDR1 and CDR2 (germline): SGHTA, FQGNSA. With 5 bases clipped from V and 8 bases from J, the junction kept 10 bases outside the gene matches. The CDR3 consists of 16 residues. The CDR3 DNA reads TGTGCCAGCAGCACACTAGCGGGAGGGCCGGGAGGTACGCAGTATTTT. This codes for CASSTLAGGPGGTQYF.

The chain combines TRBV4-3 with TRBJ1-3; no reliable D call. V lost 0 bases and J 0 bases, leaving 3 bases between the germline ends. The CDR3 contains 14 residues. In germline, CDR1 is LGHNA, CDR2 YSLEER. CDR3: CASSQDLSGNTIYF. The DNA of the CDR3 is TGCGCCAGCAGCCAAGACCTCTCTGGAAACACCATATATTTT.